The entry below describes one T cell receptor beta chain. Its matching antigen is unknown. Sorting was done in triplicate for each CD8+ T cell subset (roughly 320,000 cells each). 5' RACE that incorporated UMI labels was used to prepare the TRB cDNA libraries. Using the 5' RACE reads, TCRdb records one entry per CDR3 protein without DNA. The sample totals 55,000 to 75,000 distinct CDR3 sequences; its top ten clones hold about 0.68%. The data were taken from a study of CXCR3-negative and CXCR3-positive naive CD8 T cells. Study-wide context: Per-library TRB read counts averaged about 1.5 +/- 0.3 million, adding up to about 140 million in total.

CDR1 is MNHEY and CDR2 is SMNVEV in the germline V gene (reference sequence). This CDR3 is 15 amino acids long. Findings of the study overall: For CXCR3-positive naive cells, TRB CDR3s were more hydrophobic than those of CXCR3-negative naive cells. Both naive subsets had comparably high diversity; memory CD8+ cells much lower. The TRBV-TRBJ usage of naive CXCR3-negative and CXCR3-positive cells was similar, but that of memory cells differed.

The rearrangement joins TRBV27 to TRBJ1-2; the D call from TCRdb, TRBD1, cannot be confirmed without DNA. This clonotype was sampled from a human donor in good health. Some clones in this sample may be carry-over from other donors' samples. The material sequenced was naive CXCR3+ CD8+ T cells from blood. The subset: CD45RO-CCR7+CD27+CD95- naive CD8+ T cells expressing CXCR3 (TNR3+). The CDR3 spells CASSPGTGANYGYTF.